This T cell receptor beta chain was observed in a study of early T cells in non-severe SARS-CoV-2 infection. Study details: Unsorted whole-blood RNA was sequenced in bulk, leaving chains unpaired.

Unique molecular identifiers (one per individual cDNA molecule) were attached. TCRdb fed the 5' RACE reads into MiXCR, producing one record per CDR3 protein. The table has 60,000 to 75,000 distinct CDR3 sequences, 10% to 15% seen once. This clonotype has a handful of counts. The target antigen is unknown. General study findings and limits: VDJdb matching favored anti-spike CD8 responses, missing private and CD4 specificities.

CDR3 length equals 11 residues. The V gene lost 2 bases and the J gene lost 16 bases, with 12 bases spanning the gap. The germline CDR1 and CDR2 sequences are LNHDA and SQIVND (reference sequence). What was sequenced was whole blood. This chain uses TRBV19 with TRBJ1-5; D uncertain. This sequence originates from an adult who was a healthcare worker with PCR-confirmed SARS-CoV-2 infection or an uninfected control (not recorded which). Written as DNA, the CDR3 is TGTGCCAGTAGTATACGCGGCGACCTACATTTT. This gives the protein CASSIRGDLHF.